These 27 T cell receptor beta chains were sequenced from one sample in a study of blood T cells in healthy people across ages. Next came a second PCR, run for about 6 to 11 cycles, which used a sample-barcoded 5' primer along with a J-beta primer mix. TCRdb re-derived calls from the 5' RACE reads in MiXCR, one entry per CDR3 protein. Of almost 800,000 distinct CDR3 sequences listed, about 62% are singletons. What was sequenced was blood. The receptors originated from a man aged 25-40 years in good health.

This clonotype was counted a few times. The V gene is TRBV11-1, the J gene TRBJ2-3; the match to TRBD2 covers 8 bases. Germline loops: CDR1 SGHAT, CDR2 FQDESV (reference sequence). The V and J ends lost 5 bases and 0 bases, in that order; junction bases with no gene match: 1. The CDR3 spans 14 residues. The DNA for the CDR3 is TGTGCCAGCAGCGGGACTAGAAGCACAGATACGCAGTATTTT. Amino acid sequence: CASSGTRSTDTQYF.

The chain carries TRBV20-1 and TRBJ2-1; D perhaps matches TRBD2 (6 bases). CDR3 length: 13 amino acids. Trimming took off 4 bases at V and 4 bases at J, with 11 bases between the two ends. Germline CDR1 reads DFQATT; CDR2 reads SNEGSKA (reference sequence). The CDR3 region is CSATKDYYNEQFF. CDR3 nucleotide sequence: TGCAGTGCTACAAAGGACTATTACAATGAGCAGTTCTTC.

The genes are TRBV25-1 and TRBJ2-1; D uncertain. The CDR3 runs to 15 residues. V dropped 1 base and J dropped 10 bases, with 17 bases sitting between them. Germline CDR1 reads MGHDK; CDR2 reads SYGVNS. In DNA form, the CDR3 reads TGTGCCAGCAGTGAATTTGTGACACTCCCAAGCGAGCAGTTCTTC. It specifies CASSEFVTLPSEQFF. Full variable domain (rest looked up from reference TRBV25-1 and TRBJ2-1): EADIYQTPRYLVIGTGKKITLECSQTMGHDKMYWYQQDPGMELHLIHYSYGVNSTEKGDLSSESTVSRIRTEHFPLTLESARPSHTSQYLCASSEFVTLPSEQFFGPGTRLTVL.

The rearrangement links TRBV7-2 to TRBJ1-1; no reliable D call. This CDR3 spans 13 amino acids. CDR1 is SGHTA, CDR2 FQGNSA, per germline. Trimming took 4 bases from V and 8 from J, leaving 14 bases between them. The CDR3 region is CASSSTDGSEAFF. In nucleotides, the CDR3 is TGTGCCAGCAGCTCGACGGACGGGTCCGAAGCTTTCTTT.

The chain is built from TRBV20-1 and TRBJ2-1, with TRBD2 matching over 12 bases. With 5 bases clipped from V and 13 bases from J, the junction kept 30 bases outside the gene matches. In germline, CDR1 is DFQATT, CDR2 SNEGSKA (reference sequence). The CDR3 spans 20 residues. The CDR3 is CSALLSGQGSPSGGAETQFF. CDR3 nucleotides: TGCAGTGCTCTTCTCTCGGGACAGGGGTCCCCTAGCGGGGGGGCTGAGACCCAGTTCTTC.

Turning to this clonotype: One base away lies a much larger clone, so this may be a sequencing read error. V gene TRBV12-3 or TRBV12-4 combines with J gene TRBJ2-7; weak D call: TRBD2 (5 bases). Trimming removed 6 bases at V and 2 bases at J, with 11 bases between. The CDR3 sequence is 13 residues long. CDR3 amino acids: CASRRADTYEQYF. DNA of the CDR3: TGTGCCAGCAGGCGAGCGGATACCTACGAGCAGTACTTC.

The chain is built from TRBV7-9 and TRBJ2-1; a weak D match, TRBD1 (6 bases). CDR1 SEHNR and CDR2 FQNEAQ come from the germline V gene (reference sequence). This CDR3 has 15 residues. V lost 7 bases to trimming and J lost 2 bases, with 15 bases between them. In DNA form, the CDR3 reads TGTGCCAGCACCCTAGGGGGTGGTCCCTACAATGAGCAGTTCTTC. Protein: CASTLGGGPYNEQFF.

The CDR3 reads CSASPDYNRGELFF. In DNA form, the CDR3 reads TGCAGTGCCTCGCCGGACTATAACCGCGGGGAGCTGTTTTTT. This chain uses TRBV20-1 with TRBJ2-2; tentatively, D is TRBD2 (6 bases). This CDR3 spans 14 amino acids. V was cut by 6 bases and J by 7 bases, with 18 bases left in between. CDR1 DFQATT and CDR2 SNEGSKA come from the germline V gene (reference sequence).

This clonotype was counted between two and nine times. The chain's CDR3 is CSVFSRNQETQYF. The CDR3 bases are TGCAGCGTTTTCTCCAGGAACCAAGAGACCCAGTACTTC. The gene calls are TRBV29-1 and TRBJ2-5; no reliable D call. The V end was cut by 5 bases, the J end by 0 bases, with 10 bases between. The germline V gene encodes CDR1 SQVTM and CDR2 ANQGSEA. This CDR3 has 13 residues.

Ten or more counts support this clonotype. The chain uses TRBV5-1 and TRBJ1-2, with D possibly TRBD1 on 6 matching bases. This CDR3 has 13 amino acids. V dropped 4 bases and J dropped 4 bases, with 11 bases sitting between them. The germline V gene has CDR1 SGHRS and CDR2 YFSETQ. The chain's CDR3 is CASSLGGAYGYTF. The CDR3 DNA is TGCGCCAGCAGCCTGGGGGGGGCCTATGGCTACACCTTC.

The chain has TRBV27 and TRBJ1-2; D might be TRBD1 (5 bases). The CDR3 has 12 residues. Trimming stripped 9 bases from V and 8 bases from J, with 16 bases between. Per germline, CDR1 MNHEY and CDR2 SMNVEV (reference sequence). This CDR3 reads CARYRSGGGYTF. The CDR3 region has the DNA TGTGCCAGGTACAGGTCAGGCGGGGGCTACACCTTC.

The J gene is TRBJ2-7, the V gene TRBV30; 10 nucleotides line up with TRBD2. V lost 3 bases to trimming and J lost 6 bases; unmatched junction nucleotides: 8. The germline V gene has CDR1 GTSNPN and CDR2 SVGIG (reference sequence). The CDR3 has 14 residues. This chain's CDR3 is CAWRSGRAQIEQYF. As DNA, the CDR3 is TGTGCCTGGAGGAGCGGGAGGGCCCAAATCGAGCAGTACTTC.

This clonotype was seen a few times. The chain links TRBV27 to TRBJ2-5; perhaps TRBD2 as D (5 bases). The J call is uncertain, as TRBJ2-7 better fits the DNA end. This CDR3 has 15 residues. Germline V CDR1 and CDR2: MNHEY, SMNVEV (reference sequence). This CDR3 reads CASSLSAGYPYEQYF. Here the CDR3 DNA reads TGTGCCAGCAGTTTATCGGCGGGTTATCCTTACGAGCAGTACTTC.

The CDR3: CASSRLAGGPPDTQYF. The CDR3 region has the DNA TGTGCCAGCAGCCGACTAGCGGGGGGGCCTCCAGATACGCAGTATTTT. The V call is TRBV5-6, the J call TRBJ2-3; TRBD2 aligns across 14 bases. The CDR3 consists of 16 residues. CDR1 is SGHDT, CDR2 YYEEEE, per germline. V lost 4 bases, J lost 4 bases, and 5 bases stayed unmatched. The full variable domain, completed using reference TRBV5-6 and TRBJ2-3, is DAGVTQSPTHLIKTRGQQVTLRCSPKSGHDTVSWYQQALGQGPQFIFQYYEEEERQRGNFPDRFSGHQFPNYSSELNVNALLLGDSALYLCASSRLAGGPPDTQYFGPGTRLTVL.

V gene TRBV29-1 combines with J gene TRBJ2-7; 9 bases are shared with TRBD1. V dropped 6 bases and J dropped 7; count of bases not matched to a gene: 7. The CDR3 extends over 12 amino acids. In germline, CDR1 is SQVTM, CDR2 ANQGSEA. The chain's CDR3 is CSVDTGGNEQYF. The CDR3 region has the DNA TGCAGCGTAGACACAGGGGGCAATGAGCAGTACTTC.

This clonotype was detected a few times. The V and J genes are TRBV6-5 and TRBJ2-5, with D unclear. Germline V gene sequence: CDR1 MNHEY, CDR2 SVGAGI. V was shortened by 6 bases and J by 5 bases, with 13 bases between the two germline ends. The CDR3 runs 13 residues. CDR3 bases: TGTGCCAGCAGGAGCTCTAGTGGGGAGACCCAGTACTTC. It encodes CASRSSSGETQYF.

In its sample, this clonotype was seen a few times. The rearrangement joins TRBV6-2 or TRBV6-3 to TRBJ1-2; no definite D call. Trimming stripped 2 bases from V and 8 bases from J, with 9 bases between. There are 12 residues in the CDR3. CDR1 is MNHEY and CDR2 is SVGEGT in the germline V gene. The CDR3 sequence: CASSYTGYGYTF. For the CDR3, the DNA is TGTGCCAGCAGTTACACGGGGTACGGCTACACCTTC.

This clonotype was seen only a few times. CDR3: CASSLPPGVLNQPQHF. The CDR3, as DNA: TGTGCCAGCAGTTTACCTCCAGGGGTCTTAAATCAGCCCCAGCATTTT. This chain joins TRBV28 and TRBJ1-5; tentatively, D is TRBD1 (6 bases). The V gene lost 2 bases and the J gene lost 4 bases, with 15 bases spanning the gap. CDR3 length equals 16 residues. The germline CDR1 and CDR2 sequences are MDHEN and SYDVKM.

The table lists this clonotype with a few counts. The chain couples TRBV13 to TRBJ2-7, with a possible D match to TRBD1 (5 bases). Germline CDR1 and CDR2: PRHDT and FYEKMQ (reference sequence). The CDR3 is 13 residues long. V lost 5 bases and J lost 0, with 8 bases in between. The CDR3 spells CASSQGVSYEQYF. The CDR3 nucleotides are TGTGCCAGCAGCCAAGGGGTCTCCTACGAGCAGTACTTC.

This clonotype came up a few times. This chain connects TRBV4-2 to TRBJ2-5; D gene uncertain. V shed 2 bases and J shed 1 base, with 11 bases lying between them. The V gene's germline CDR1 is LGHNA and CDR2 YNFKEQ. This CDR3 comprises 15 residues. The CDR3, as DNA: TGTGCCAGCAGCCAAAGAAAAGCGCCCCAAGAGACCCAGTACTTC. Translated, it gives CASSQRKAPQETQYF.

This clonotype has just a few counts. Here the CDR3 DNA reads TGTGCCAGCGGGGGTCCTGGCTACACCTTC. It specifies CASGGPGYTF. The rearrangement joins TRBV6-2 or TRBV6-3 to TRBJ1-2; TRBD1 might be the D (5 bases). From germline, CDR1 is MNHEY and CDR2 SVGEGT. There are 10 residues in the CDR3. Trimming pared 8 bases from V and 7 bases from J, leaving 8 bases between.

This clonotype has just a few counts. CDR3 residues: CASSQVTRDIGADTQYF. The CDR3 DNA sequence: TGTGCCAGCAGCCAAGTTACTCGGGACATAGGCGCAGATACGCAGTATTTT. The V and J genes are TRBV4-2 and TRBJ2-3; D may be TRBD1 (6 bases). Between the trimmed V and J ends, which lost 1 base and 4 bases, there was a span of 18 bases. CDR1 is LGHNA and CDR2 is YNFKEQ in the germline V gene. This CDR3 is 17 amino acids long.

The rearrangement links TRBV6-5 to TRBJ1-6, with TRBD1 identical over 9 bases. Looked up from germline, CDR1 is MNHEY and CDR2 is SVGAGI. Trimming at V came to 7 bases and at J to 6 bases, leaving 10 bases not matched to a gene. This CDR3 spans 16 amino acids. CDR3 residues: CASTRGGQGLNSPLHF. DNA of the CDR3: TGTGCCAGCACCCGAGGGGGACAGGGTCTTAATTCACCCCTCCACTTT.

This clonotype has only one observation. At one of its ends the junction is not consistent with the germline gene, which may arise from a read error. CDR3 DNA: TGTGCCAGCACTTACAGGGGATTGACTGAAGCTTTCTTT. Amino acid sequence: CASTYRGLTEAFF. The rearrangement uses TRBV6-5 and TRBJ1-1; 7 bases match TRBD1. The CDR3 covers 13 residues. Germline V gene lookup returns CDR1 MNHEY and CDR2 SVGAGI.

Notes on this clonotype: An end of the junction differs from the germline gene, which may be a read error. This chain joins TRBV7-9 and TRBJ2-1; 7 bases are a match to TRBD2. Germline V gene lookup returns CDR1 SEHNR and CDR2 FQNEAQ (reference sequence). The CDR3 loop spans 13 amino acids. In DNA form, the CDR3 reads TGTGTCAGCAGCTTACTTAGCGGGAATGAGCAGTTCTTC. Translating it yields CVSSLLSGNEQFF.

This chain joins TRBV7-2 and TRBJ1-4; no clear D. The CDR3 extends over 15 amino acids. Trimming cost V 8 bases and J 0 bases, with 13 bases left between them. Germline CDR1 reads SGHTA; CDR2 reads FQGNSA. The CDR3 DNA reads as TGTGCCAGCGGACTGGACGGTGCAACTAATGAAAAACTGTTTTTT. This encodes CASGLDGATNEKLFF.

A remark on this clonotype: The junction differs from germline at one of its ends, possibly a read error. As DNA, the CDR3 is TGTGCTAGCAGCTCAGAGCCGGGACAGGGGACGACGTTCCACGAGCAGTACTTC. Translating gives CASSSEPGQGTTFHEQYF. This chain links TRBV11-1 with TRBJ2-7; 10 nucleotides line up with TRBD1. Per the germline V gene, CDR1 is SGHAT and CDR2 is FQDESV (reference sequence). The CDR3 sequence is 18 residues long.